This TCR beta chain was sequenced during a study of CD8 T cells in Susac syndrome. RNA, at about 0.45 to 1 ug, was reverse transcribed with random hexamers. MiXCR was run by TCRdb on the immunoSEQ multiplex PCR reads, yielding one entry per CDR3 protein. The sample includes roughly 150,000 distinct CDR3 sequences, almost 96% of them seen just once. The CDR3 loop spans 15 amino acids. V lost 0 bases, J lost 2 bases, and 6 bases lay in between. In germline, CDR1 is SGHNT, CDR2 YYREEE (reference sequence). The sequencing sample was made of CD4+ T cells from PBMCs. V gene TRBV5-4 combines with J gene TRBJ2-6; D may be TRBD1 (5 bases). The sequence was collected from a human donor with Susac syndrome. The CDR3: CASSLEGAGANVLTF. The DNA of the CDR3 is TGTGCCAGCAGCTTGGAAGGGGCTGGGGCCAACGTCCTGACTTTC.